These 30 T cell receptor beta chains came from one sample sequenced in a study of CD4 T cells in relation to SARS-CoV-2 and coronaviruses. TCRdb keeps only in-frame clones here, not all; method: immunoSEQ multiplex PCR. Of tens of thousands of clones listed, around four fifths are singletons. These receptors have no identified antigens. Sequenced: memory CD4+ T cells from PBMCs, cultured in vitro. The origin of the receptors is an adult with COVID-19.

This clone was counted a few times. This chain links TRBV23-1 with TRBJ2-3; TRBD1 is a possible D gene (6 bases). TRBV23-1 is sorted into the ORF group, with uncertain function. V lost 1 base and J 2 bases, leaving 13 bases between the germline ends. This CDR3 is built from 16 residues. CDR3 region: CASSQWGQENTDTQYF. The CDR3 DNA is TGCGCCAGCAGTCAATGGGGGCAGGAGAACACAGATACGCAGTATTTT.

CDR3 sequence reads: CASSPGTNSNQPQHF. The CDR3 nucleotides are TGCGCCAGCAGCCCCGGGACAAATAGCAATCAGCCCCAGCATTTT. The J gene is TRBJ1-5, the V gene TRBV5-1; TRBD1 might be the D (6 bases). Trimming pared 4 bases from V and 0 bases from J, leaving 11 bases between. Germline V gene sequence: CDR1 SGHRS, CDR2 YFSETQ. The CDR3 is 15 amino acids.

The V gene is TRBV7-2, the J gene TRBJ1-5; no firm D call. This CDR3 contains 14 residues. V was pared by 1 base and J by 2 bases, with 6 bases between. Germline loops: CDR1 SGHTA, CDR2 FQGNSA. The CDR3, as DNA: TGTGCCAGCAGCTTAGAAATAGGCAATCAGCCCCAGCATTTT. It is translated as CASSLEIGNQPQHF.

This clone was seen only once. In DNA form, the CDR3 reads TGTGCCAGCAGCCGCAGTTTGGGGCCTGGCTATGGCTACACCTTC. Encoded protein: CASSRSLGPGYGYTF. The V gene is TRBV6-5, the J gene TRBJ1-2, with D possibly matching TRBD1 (5 bases). Trimming pared 6 bases from V and 4 bases from J, leaving 18 bases between. This CDR3 is built from 15 residues. CDR1 MNHEY and CDR2 SVGAGI come from the germline V gene.

This rearrangement joins TRBV2 to TRBJ2-7, with D possibly TRBD1 on 6 matching bases. The CDR3 consists of 14 residues. Germline CDR1 SNHLY, CDR2 FYNNEI. Trimming took 4 bases from V and 4 from J, leaving 14 bases between them. The CDR3 nucleotides read TGTGCCAGCAGTGTACAGGGAAAGAGGTACGAGCAGTACTTC. It is translated as CASSVQGKRYEQYF.

Details on this clone: An end of the junction differs from the germline gene, which may be a read error. The V and J genes are TRBV7-7 and TRBJ2-5; unclear D gene. Germline V gene lookup returns CDR1 SSHAT and CDR2 FNYEAQ (reference sequence). The CDR3 has 13 amino acids. The CDR3 region has the DNA TGTGCTAGCAGCTTAAATCATGGGGAGACCCAGTACTTC. Encoded protein: CASSLNHGETQYF.

The chain carries TRBV2 and TRBJ2-3; the match to TRBD2 covers 13 bases. The germline gives CDR1 SNHLY, CDR2 FYNNEI. With 6 bases clipped from V and 4 bases from J, the junction kept 7 bases outside the gene matches. This CDR3 spans 16 amino acids. The CDR3 nucleotides are TGTGCCAGCAGCTCTACTAGCGGGAGGGCCCCAGATACGCAGTATTTT. This codes for CASSSTSGRAPDTQYF.

The rearrangement uses TRBV9 and TRBJ1-1, with D hard to call. The germline V gene encodes CDR1 SGDLS and CDR2 YYNGEE. The CDR3 length is 13 residues. V was clipped by 0 bases and J by 10 bases, with 13 bases between them. CDR3 sequence (DNA): TGTGCCAGCAGCGTAGAACACAACCGCCCAGCTTTCTTT. Its protein is CASSVEHNRPAFF.

This clone was seen a few times. The rearrangement uses TRBV11-3 and TRBJ2-2; D unclear. The CDR3 length is 12 residues. Germline V gives CDR1 SGHNT, CDR2 YENEEA. The ends were cut back, 5 bases at V and 7 bases at J, with 8 bases in the middle. The CDR3 region is CASSVSSGELFF. In DNA form, the CDR3 reads TGTGCCAGCAGCGTGTCAAGCGGGGAGCTGTTTTTT.

V and J are TRBV27 and TRBJ2-3, with 10 bases identical to TRBD2. Germline CDR1 and CDR2: MNHEY and SMNVEV (reference sequence). Trimming at V came to 2 bases and at J to 5 bases, leaving 7 bases not matched to a gene. The CDR3 runs 16 residues. CDR3 sequence (DNA): TGTGCCAGCAGTTTACGGCTAGCGGGAGTTAGAGATACGCAGTATTTT. It codes for CASSLRLAGVRDTQYF.

This chain joins TRBV11-2 and TRBJ1-3; D is ambiguous. Trimming stripped 3 bases from V and 0 bases from J, with 15 bases between. This CDR3 has 17 residues. Germline V lookup: CDR1 SGHAT, CDR2 FQNNGV. CDR3 in DNA: TGTGCCAGCAGCTTCAGCCCGGGTTGGATCTCTGGAAACACCATATATTTT. This encodes CASSFSPGWISGNTIYF.

The chain joins TRBV5-6 to TRBJ2-2; 11 nucleotides match TRBD2. This CDR3 has 18 amino acids. J lost 5 bases, V lost 3 bases, and 12 bases had no gene match. Germline assignment: CDR1 SGHDT and CDR2 YYEEEE. This chain's CDR3 is CASSSLSGRALRTGELFF. CDR3 nucleotides: TGTGCCAGCAGCTCCCTTAGCGGGAGGGCCTTGAGAACCGGGGAGCTGTTTTTT.

The chain carries TRBV4-2 and TRBJ2-7, with D maybe TRBD2 (6 bases). The germline V gene has CDR1 LGHNA and CDR2 YNFKEQ. The CDR3 has 16 amino acids. Trimming cost V 3 bases and J 0 bases, with 15 bases left between them. The CDR3: CASSQARSGGSYEQYF. The CDR3, as DNA: TGTGCCAGCAGCCAGGCACGTAGCGGAGGCTCCTACGAGCAGTACTTC.

This sequence joins TRBV28 and TRBJ1-3, with D possibly being TRBD1 (5 bases). This CDR3 is 15 amino acids long. Trimming shortened V by 3 bases and J by 0 bases, and 9 bases separated the two germline ends. Germline CDR1 is MDHEN and CDR2 is SYDVKM. The CDR3 bases are TGTGCCAGCAGTTTCGGGGGGGGCTCTGGAAACACCATATATTTT. Its protein product is CASSFGGGSGNTIYF.

CDR3 sequence reads: CASSPTVAAVNEKLFF. Here the CDR3 DNA reads TGTGCCAGCTCACCAACGGTGGCGGCCGTTAATGAAAAACTGTTTTTT. The chain recombines TRBV18 with TRBJ1-4; D is unclear. Looked up from germline, CDR1 is KGHSH and CDR2 is LQKENI. The germline V and J ends were trimmed by 2 bases and 4 bases, with 14 bases remaining between them. The CDR3 runs 16 residues. The full variable domain, completed using reference TRBV18 and TRBJ1-4, is NAGVMQNPRHLVRRRGQEARLRCSPMKGHSHVYWYRQLPEEGLKFMVYLQKENIIDESGMPKERFSAEFPKEGPSILRIQQVVRGDSAAYFCASSPTVAAVNEKLFFGSGTQLSVL.

The rearrangement uses TRBV5-1 and TRBJ1-2, with TRBD1 matching 9 bases. The CDR3 covers 13 residues. Trimming took 4 bases from V and 8 from J; bases not matched to a gene: 6. Germline V CDR1 and CDR2: SGHRS, YFSETQ. The CDR3 DNA reads TGCGCCAGCAGCGAACAGGGGGCGTTCGGCTACACCTTC. This translates into CASSEQGAFGYTF.

The chain links TRBV27 to TRBJ2-1; weak D call: TRBD2 (5 bases). Trimming pared 7 bases from V and 4 bases from J, leaving 14 bases between. The germline gives CDR1 MNHEY, CDR2 SMNVEV (reference sequence). The CDR3 consists of 14 residues. Written as DNA, the CDR3 is TGTGCCAGCACCACCCTTACTAGTTACAATGAGCAGTTCTTC. Translation: CASTTLTSYNEQFF.

The chain employs TRBV7-8 and TRBJ1-1, with a tentative D call TRBD1 (5 bases). Germline lookup yields CDR1 SGHVS and CDR2 FQNEAQ. Trimming removed 3 bases at V and 3 bases at J, with 11 bases between. This CDR3 region has 14 residues. The CDR3 reads CASSFGDVYTEAFF. DNA for the CDR3: TGTGCCAGCAGCTTCGGGGACGTATACACTGAAGCTTTCTTT.

The chain links TRBV28 to TRBJ1-1; unclear D gene. Between the trimmed V and J ends, which lost 3 bases and 8 bases, there was a span of 13 bases. This CDR3 is built from 13 residues. Per germline, CDR1 MDHEN and CDR2 SYDVKM. CDR3 residues: CASSFRSRAEAFF. CDR3 bases: TGTGCCAGCAGTTTCAGAAGCCGGGCCGAAGCTTTCTTT.

The J gene is TRBJ2-1, the V gene TRBV7-3; tentative D call: TRBD2 (5 bases). The CDR3 is 14 amino acids. The germline CDR1 and CDR2 sequences are SGHTA and FQGTGA. Trimming removed 5 bases at V and 4 bases at J, with 12 bases between. As DNA, the CDR3 is TGTGCCAGCAGCACCAGCGGATCGTACAATGAGCAGTTCTTC. Translated, it gives CASSTSGSYNEQFF.

The J gene is TRBJ2-1, the V gene TRBV18; 10 positions match TRBD2. The CDR3 is 16 amino acids. V lost 0 bases to trimming and J lost 8 bases; unmatched junction nucleotides: 7. From germline, CDR1 is KGHSH and CDR2 LQKENI. The chain's CDR3 is CASSPPEREGGDEQFF. Here the CDR3 DNA reads TGTGCCAGCTCACCACCGGAGCGGGAGGGAGGGGATGAGCAGTTCTTC.

The gene calls are TRBV5-1 and TRBJ2-2, with 11 bases that match TRBD1. V lost 1 base and J lost 4; bases outside the gene matches: 3. The germline CDR1 and CDR2 sequences are SGHRS and YFSETQ. This CDR3 is 16 amino acids long. The DNA for the CDR3 is TGCGCCAGCAGCTTGTTTGGACAGGGGGCCACCGGGGAGCTGTTTTTT. This sequence encodes CASSLFGQGATGELFF. Based on the CDR3 plus reference TRBV5-1 and TRBJ2-2, the full variable domain is KAGVTQTPRYLIKTRGQQVTLSCSPISGHRSVSWYQQTPGQGLQFLFEYFSETQRNKGNFPGRFSGRQFSNSRSEMNVSTLELGDSALYLCASSLFGQGATGELFFGEGSRLTVL.

This chain connects TRBV18 to TRBJ1-4, with 11 bases aligning to TRBD1. Germline CDR1 and CDR2: KGHSH and LQKENI. CDR3 length: 15 residues. The trim removed 5 bases at V and 5 bases at J, leaving 4 bases unmatched. The CDR3: CASSRTGGFNEKLFF. The CDR3, as DNA: TGTGCCAGCTCAAGGACAGGGGGCTTCAATGAAAAACTGTTTTTT.

V is TRBV28 and J is TRBJ2-7; D might be TRBD2 (5 bases). The CDR3 sequence is 12 residues long. From germline, CDR1 is MDHEN and CDR2 SYDVKM. V dropped 8 bases and J dropped 6 bases, with 14 bases sitting between them. The CDR3 reads CASGTGGGEQYF. CDR3 DNA: TGTGCCAGCGGAACCGGCGGAGGCGAGCAGTACTTC.

V and J are TRBV5-8 and TRBJ2-1; TRBD2 aligns across 13 bases. This CDR3 spans 16 amino acids. V gave up 4 bases and J gave up 3 bases; unmatched junction bases: 4. CDR1 is SGHTS, CDR2 YDEGEE, per germline. CDR3 in amino acids: CASSRTSGRDYNEQFF. The CDR3 DNA follows: TGTGCCAGCAGCCGGACTAGCGGGAGAGACTACAATGAGCAGTTCTTC.

The chain recombines TRBV11-2 with TRBJ1-3; D unclear. V lost 1 base and J 0 bases, leaving 13 bases between the germline ends. The CDR3 covers 17 residues. The V gene's germline CDR1 is SGHAT and CDR2 FQNNGV. The CDR3: CASSLVIASSSGNTIYF. The CDR3 DNA reads TGTGCCAGCAGCTTAGTCATTGCCAGCAGCTCTGGAAACACCATATATTTT.

This chain connects TRBV4-2 to TRBJ2-7; 7 bases agree with TRBD2. This CDR3 has 16 residues. Germline CDR1 and CDR2: LGHNA and YNFKEQ. Trimming removed 0 bases from V and 7 bases from J; junction bases left unmatched: 12. Here the CDR3 reads CASSQDLGTTPREQYF. The CDR3 coding sequence is TGTGCCAGCAGCCAAGACCTCGGGACTACCCCTAGAGAGCAGTACTTC.

This rearrangement joins TRBV2 to TRBJ2-5; 7 bases are a match to TRBD1. Germline lookup yields CDR1 SNHLY and CDR2 FYNNEI. Unmatched junction bases numbered 6, after V lost 6 bases and J lost 2 bases. The CDR3 has 14 amino acids. The CDR3 reads CASRKGTAQETQYF. The CDR3 DNA is TGTGCCAGCAGGAAAGGGACAGCGCAAGAGACCCAGTACTTC.

This chain connects TRBV4-1 to TRBJ2-4, with 8 bases that match TRBD1. Germline CDR1 MGHRA, CDR2 YSYEKL. V lost 1 base, J lost 2 bases, and 1 base stayed unmatched. The CDR3 has 15 amino acids. This CDR3 is CASSQGDRSKNIQYF. CDR3 coding DNA: TGCGCCAGCAGCCAAGGGGACAGGTCCAAAAACATTCAGTACTTC.

This clone was recorded a few times. The chain links TRBV30 to TRBJ1-3, with unresolved D. Per the germline V gene, CDR1 is GTSNPN and CDR2 is SVGIG (reference sequence). V lost 0 bases and J 4 bases, leaving 4 bases between the germline ends. The CDR3 sequence is 12 residues long. The CDR3 sequence is CAWSVIGNTIYF. The CDR3 DNA reads as TGTGCCTGGAGTGTAATCGGAAACACCATATATTTT.